This T cell receptor (beta chain) was profiled in a study of blood T cell repertoires in COVID-19. Whole-study context: Both acute and convalescent COVID-19 samples were obtained from the United States, Italy and Spain. Sources were T cells, B-cell-depleted T cells, or PBMCs; the material itself was cDNA or gDNA.

CDR1 and CDR2 (germline): KGHDR, SFDVKD. V lost 4 bases, J lost 3 bases, and 8 bases stayed unmatched. This CDR3 contains 16 residues. In the study's own analysis: Estimation of nucleated cell counts was performed using reference gene primer amplification. The method was immunoSEQ multiplex PCR; TCRdb's version includes in-frame clones alone and lacks a portion of them. The D gene and trimming were derived from the DNA, and the V and J assignments and clone size from that table. The sample carries about 200,000 clones, 75% to 90% recorded once. The source is a man aged 55-75 years with acute or convalescent COVID-19. Sequenced material: peripheral blood. V and J are TRBV24-1 and TRBJ2-3; 8 bases agree with TRBD2. CDR3 sequence: CATSDARGGVTDTQYF. The CDR3 DNA reads TGTGCCACCAGTGACGCCCGGGGGGGGGTGACAGATACGCAGTATTTT.